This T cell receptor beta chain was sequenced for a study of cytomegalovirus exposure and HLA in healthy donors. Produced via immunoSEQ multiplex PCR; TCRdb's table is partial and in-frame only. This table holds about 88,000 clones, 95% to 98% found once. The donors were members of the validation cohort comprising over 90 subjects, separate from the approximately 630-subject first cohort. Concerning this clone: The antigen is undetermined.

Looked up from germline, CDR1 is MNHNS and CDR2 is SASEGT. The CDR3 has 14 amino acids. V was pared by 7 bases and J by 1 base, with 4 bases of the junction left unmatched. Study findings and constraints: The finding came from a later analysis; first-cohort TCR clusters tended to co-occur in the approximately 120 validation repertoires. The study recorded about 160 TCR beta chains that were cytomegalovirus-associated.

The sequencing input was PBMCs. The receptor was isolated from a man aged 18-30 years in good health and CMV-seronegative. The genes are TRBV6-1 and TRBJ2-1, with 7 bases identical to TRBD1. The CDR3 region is CASTIQGSYNEQFF. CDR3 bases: TGTGCCAGCACTATACAGGGGTCCTACAATGAGCAGTTCTTC.